This T cell receptor beta chain was documented in a study of blood T cell repertoires in COVID-19. Study summary: Donors in the United States, Italy and Spain gave samples during acute or convalescent COVID-19. T cells, B-cell-depleted T cells, or PBMCs supplied cDNA or gDNA.

Trimming took 1 base from V and 4 from J; bases not matched to a gene: 8. The germline V gene encodes CDR1 SGHVS and CDR2 FQNEAQ. The CDR3 sequence is 17 residues long. Authors' data handling: Reference gene primers were amplified, and this amplification served to estimate nucleated cell counts. Profiled with immunoSEQ multiplex PCR; TCRdb holds only in-frame clones, not every one. The DNA gave D and trimming, while V, J and clone size come from that table. The data contain 150,000 to 200,000 clones, about 90% of them seen just once; the ten biggest clones take up 3% to 4%. The TCR was taken from a woman in her 70s with acute or convalescent COVID-19. The sequencing sample was made of peripheral blood. V is TRBV7-8 and J is TRBJ2-1; 9 bases map to TRBD1. The CDR3: CASSLVLTGQGYNEQFF. The DNA for the CDR3 is TGTGCCAGCAGCTTAGTGCTTACGGGACAGGGTTACAATGAGCAGTTCTTC.